These 4 T cell receptor beta chains were sequenced from one sample in a study of T-cell reconstitution after alpha-beta-depleted transplantation in children. Unique molecular identifiers were used to barcode this TCRbeta library. MiXCR was run by TCRdb on the PCR reads, yielding one entry per CDR3 protein. In the table there are approximately 190,000 distinct CDR3 sequences, 5% to 7.5% of which are singletons. The source was PBMCs, collected before TCRalphabeta/CD19-depleted stem cell transplant. The receptor set was obtained from a girl under three years old with combined immunodeficiency, due to receive a stem cell transplant.

This clonotype was counted at least ten times. The chain has TRBV6-5 and TRBJ2-1; 11 bases match TRBD2. The CDR3 covers 15 residues. Germline trimming cut 5 bases from V and 4 bases from J; bases unmatched to any gene: 4. Germline V CDR1 and CDR2: MNHEY, SVGAGI. As DNA, the CDR3 is TGTGCCAGCAGTCTACTAGCGGGAGAATACAATGAGCAGTTCTTC. Encoded protein: CASSLLAGEYNEQFF.

This clonotype has more than one count but fewer than ten. The chain recombines TRBV27 with TRBJ2-7; 7 nucleotides match TRBD2. The CDR3 loop spans 15 amino acids. Germline trimming cut 7 bases from V and 7 bases from J; bases unmatched to any gene: 16. CDR1 and CDR2 from the germline V gene are MNHEY and SMNVEV (reference sequence). CDR3 sequence reads: CASTPGTSGGREQYF. CDR3 sequence (DNA): TGTGCCAGCACCCCTGGAACGTCGGGAGGAAGAGAGCAGTACTTC.

This clonotype has at least ten counts. An end of the junction differs from the germline gene, which may be a read error. The chain has TRBV7-7 and TRBJ2-5; 11 bases are a match to TRBD2. The CDR3 has 15 amino acids. The V gene's germline CDR1 is SSHAT and CDR2 FNYEAQ (reference sequence). The DNA of the CDR3 is TGTGCTAGCAGTTCACTAGCGGGAGAAGGAGAGACCCAGTACTTC. It is translated as CASSSLAGEGETQYF. Combining the CDR3 with reference TRBV7-7 and TRBJ2-5 gives the whole variable domain GAGVSQSPRYKVTKRGQDVTLRCDPISSHATLYWYQQALGQGPEFLTYFNYEAQPDKSGLPSDRFSAERPEGSISTLTIQRTEQRDSAMYRCASSSLAGEGETQYFGPGTRLLVL.

This clonotype was picked up a small number of times. V and J are TRBV7-2 and TRBJ1-1; 10 bases map to TRBD1. The V segment lost 4 bases and the J segment 4 bases; nucleotides outside the gene matches: 6. This CDR3 region has 15 residues. Per germline, CDR1 SGHTA and CDR2 FQGNSA. In DNA form, the CDR3 reads TGTGCCAGCAGCTCGTTGACAGGGGGCATCACTGAAGCTTTCTTT. This encodes CASSSLTGGITEAFF.